The subject of this entry is one TCR beta chain. Its specificity is not known. Amplification used 60 Vbeta primers and 13 Jbeta primers. This table comes from immunoSEQ multiplex PCR, and its TCRdb copy is limited to in-frame clones, with some not included. The sample carries approximately 140,000 clones, roughly 75% recorded once. This entry is derived from a study of cytomegalovirus exposure and HLA in healthy donors. The CDR3 spans 15 residues. V lost 7 bases, J lost 5 bases, and 20 bases lay in between. The germline CDR1 and CDR2 sequences are SNHLY and FYNNEI. General study results and limits: CMV serostatus stood as the only immune exposure information on hand. Presence/absence analyses assumed roughly uniform sequencing depth across donors, which may not hold.

The donors comprised healthy bone marrow donors. The rearrangement links TRBV2 to TRBJ1-1; D remains ambiguous. The sample was PBMCs. This receptor was obtained from a man in his forties in good health and CMV-seropositive. In nucleotides, the CDR3 is TGTGCCAGCACACCAAACTTCGTTGGCGGGACTGAAGCTTTCTTT. This encodes CASTPNFVGGTEAFF. The full variable domain, in which reference TRBV2 and TRBJ1-1 provide the parts outside the CDR3, is EPEVTQTPSHQVTQMGQEVILRCVPISNHLYFYWYRQILGQKVEFLVSFYNNEISEKSEIFDDQFSVERPDGSNFTLKIRSTKLEDSAMYFCASTPNFVGGTEAFFGQGTRLTVV.